This T cell receptor beta chain comes out of a study of blood T cell repertoires in COVID-19. Study as a whole: Sites in the United States, Italy and Spain provided acute and convalescent COVID-19 samples. T cells, B-cell-depleted T cells, or PBMCs supplied cDNA or gDNA.

Per the original methods: Reference gene primer amplification in the assay estimated nucleated cell counts. Sequenced by immunoSEQ multiplex PCR; TCRdb stores in-frame clones only, minus some. That table furnishes V, J and clone size, whereas the DNA furnished D and trimming. The table has some 150,000 clones, around nine tenths seen once. V gave up 1 base and J gave up 7 bases; unmatched junction bases: 11. The germline V gene has CDR1 SGHTA and CDR2 FQGNSA. The CDR3 is made up of 17 amino acids. The receptor's source is a human donor in a cohort sampled during active COVID-19. The sequencing sample was made of peripheral blood. The rearrangement links TRBV7-2 to TRBJ2-1; 9 bases line up with TRBD1. The DNA for the CDR3 is TGTGCCAGCAGCTTAGTTTCTTCGGGACAGGGTAGGAATGAGCAGTTCTTC. Its translation: CASSLVSSGQGRNEQFF.